This T cell receptor beta chain originates from a study of OX40 agonist ivuxolimab in advanced cancers. In the study overall: Six ivuxolimab dose levels, 0.01 to 10 mg/kg, were given intravenously every 2 weeks.

CDR3 length: 12 residues. V lost 1 base and J 16 bases, leaving 13 bases between the germline ends. Per the germline V gene, CDR1 is SGHTA and CDR2 is FQGNSA. TCRdb's copy holds only in-frame clones and misses some; the assay was immunoSEQ multiplex PCR. The profile covers around 65,000 clones, with about 91% appearing a single time and about an eighth taken by the ten largest. The specimen comprised CD4+ or CD8+ T cells sorted from blood, sampled in a trial of the OX40 agonist ivuxolimab. The TCR sequence derives from an adult with an advanced solid tumor such as melanoma, head and neck, liver or kidney cancer. The chain has TRBV7-2 and TRBJ2-2; D call uncertain. CDR3 nucleotides: TGTGCCAGCAGCTTAGACCTCCTCGCCCCGTTTTTT. Its protein product is CASSLDLLAPFF.